The entry below describes one T cell receptor beta chain. This clonotype came up many times. Its recognized antigen is unknown. The input lacks base qualities; no much larger clone sits a single base away. Including cysteine and phenylalanine, the CDR3 has 14 amino acids. The retained sequence is limited to the CDR3, 42 bases, with the frame set at the first base. The V end loses 6 bases and the J end loses 0 bases, and a stretch of 9 bases separates them. This sample stems from a study of T cells after yellow fever vaccination (dated by TCRdb to between 2018 and 2021). About the investigation overall: The SMART-Seq v4 Ultra Low Input RNA kit was used to prepare libraries from fractions with low cell numbers. Blood was collected at multiple timepoints before and after primary and secondary immunization, and bulk PBMC replicates and cell subsets were isolated. Two healthy male donors, one aged 18 to 30 and one aged 30 to 40 years, made up the cohort. To follow T-cell clones before and after primary and booster YFV17D yellow fever vaccination, bulk TCR alpha and beta repertoires were sequenced over time.

The sample's treatment or condition label, in plain terms: live attenuated yellow fever vaccine strain. A standard Ficoll-Paque protocol was used to isolate PBMCs from peripheral blood. Dynabeads CD4 and CD8 positive selection kits were used to isolate the CD4 and CD8 T-cell fractions. TriZol was used to extract RNA from bulk PBMCs, from CD4 and CD8 fractions, and from dextramer-positive and dextramer-negative fractions. Study-level results and caveats: The secondary T-cell response was weaker than the primary response but faster, peaking on day 5 instead of day 15. A small share of clonotypes was detected in both CD4 and CD8 compartments, with the overlap likely arising from convergent recombination. After the booster, most of the clones that had expanded following primary vaccination were detected again (roughly 97% of CD4 and roughly 88% of CD8), which suggests that memory was broadly maintained. Because abundant contaminating clonotypes from the bulk population could be contained in FACS-sorted repertoires, computational filtering was required. The study included only a couple of donors, which limits how far the findings can be generalized.

Sequencing used an Illumina NovaSeq 6000. TCR cDNA was made using 5'RACE template switching, a step that added a universal primer site and unique molecular identifiers. Priming for cDNA synthesis came from both the TCR alpha and TCR beta constant segments. Library amplification involved two PCR steps, and the second step added sample barcodes and sequencing adapters. Sequencing of libraries was performed on Illumina HiSeq 2500 (2x100 bp) or NovaSeq (2x150 bp). For the original study's pipeline: Reads were demultiplexed and collapsed into UMI consensus sequences with MIGEC, and V(D)J alignment was performed with MiXCR. Clonotypes responding to the vaccine were identified with edgeR on replicate PBMC samples, with the criteria of FDR below 0.01 and a log2 fold change above 5 up to day 15. Each bulk clonotype received a CD4 or CD8 identity based on whether the sequenced CD4 or CD8 repertoire contained that clonotype at higher abundance. TCRdb redid the processing of the public reads, applying fastp at Q25 and MiXCR, and retained in-frame beta chains. Rows with one shared CDR3 protein collapse into an entry with the most common genes and DNA. The V and J calls and clone size are TCRdb's, not the authors'. The sample profile shows some 220,000 distinct CDR3 sequences; approximately 3.2% of them were found once. The ten biggest clones cover 3.2% of the sample.

Recombination connected TRBV12-3 or TRBV12-4 to TRBJ1-3, with no confident D gene call. The clonotype comes from a man between 18 and 29 years old who received the YFV17D yellow fever vaccine. Sequencing used CD4+ T cells sorted from PBMCs, obtained 10 days after the yellow fever booster vaccination. DNA sequence: TGTGCCAGCAGGGACTGGAGCTCTGGAAACACCATATATTTT. Its protein is CASRDWSSGNTIYF.